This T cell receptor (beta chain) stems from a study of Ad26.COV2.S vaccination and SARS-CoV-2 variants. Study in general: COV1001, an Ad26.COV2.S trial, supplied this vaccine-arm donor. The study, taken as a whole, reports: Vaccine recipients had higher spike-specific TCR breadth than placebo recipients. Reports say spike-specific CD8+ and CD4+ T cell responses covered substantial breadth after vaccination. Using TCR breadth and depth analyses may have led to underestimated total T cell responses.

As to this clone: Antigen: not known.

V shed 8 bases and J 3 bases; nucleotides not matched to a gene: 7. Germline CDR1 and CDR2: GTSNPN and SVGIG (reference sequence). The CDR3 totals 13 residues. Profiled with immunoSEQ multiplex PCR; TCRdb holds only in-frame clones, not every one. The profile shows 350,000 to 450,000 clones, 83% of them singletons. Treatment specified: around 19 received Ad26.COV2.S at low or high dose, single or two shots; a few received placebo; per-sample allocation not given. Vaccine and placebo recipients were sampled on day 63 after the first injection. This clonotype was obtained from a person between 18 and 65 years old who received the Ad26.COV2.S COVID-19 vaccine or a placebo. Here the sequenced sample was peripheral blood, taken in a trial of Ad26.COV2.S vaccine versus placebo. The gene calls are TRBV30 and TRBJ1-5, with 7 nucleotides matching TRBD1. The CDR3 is CARRGQFNQPQHF. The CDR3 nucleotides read TGTGCCCGGCGGGGACAGTTCAATCAGCCCCAGCATTTT.